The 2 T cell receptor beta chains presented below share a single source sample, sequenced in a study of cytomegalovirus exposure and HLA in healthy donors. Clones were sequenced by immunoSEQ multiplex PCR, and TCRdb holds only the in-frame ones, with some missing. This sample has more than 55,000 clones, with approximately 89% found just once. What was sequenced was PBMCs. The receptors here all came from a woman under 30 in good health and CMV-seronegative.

Written as DNA, the CDR3 is TGTGCCAGCAGCCGGGGGCAAGAGACCCAGTACTTC. Residues: CASSRGQETQYF. V is TRBV11-2 and J is TRBJ2-5, with TRBD2 as a possible D gene (6 bases). There are 12 residues in the CDR3. V lost 5 bases and J 2 bases, leaving 6 bases between the germline ends. Germline-derived CDR1 and CDR2 are SGHAT and FQNNGV. Full variable domain (rest looked up from reference TRBV11-2 and TRBJ2-5): EAGVAQSPRYKIIEKRQSVAFWCNPISGHATLYWYQQILGQGPKLLIQFQNNGVVDDSQLPKDRFSAERLKGVDSTLKIQPAKLEDSAVYLCASSRGQETQYFGPGTRLLVL.

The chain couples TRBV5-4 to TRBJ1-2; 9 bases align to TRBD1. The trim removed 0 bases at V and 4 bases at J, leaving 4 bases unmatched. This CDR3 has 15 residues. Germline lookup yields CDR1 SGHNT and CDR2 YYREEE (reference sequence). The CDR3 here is CASSLEGQGTYGYTF. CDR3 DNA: TGTGCCAGCAGCTTGGAGGGACAGGGAACCTATGGCTACACCTTC.